The 17 T cell receptor beta chains in this list originate from one sample, sequenced in a study of OX40 agonist ivuxolimab in advanced cancers. The data were produced by immunoSEQ multiplex PCR, yet TCRdb's version contains in-frame clones alone and is incomplete. Among roughly 53,000 clones, approximately 79% were seen once, and the ten largest hold around 2.4%. Sequenced material: CD4+ or CD8+ T cells sorted from blood, taken in a trial of the OX40 agonist ivuxolimab. The receptors come from an adult with an advanced solid tumor such as melanoma, head and neck, liver or kidney cancer.

This clone has only a few counts. The rearrangement links TRBV28 to TRBJ2-1, with D uncertain. V lost 7 bases, J lost 4 bases, and 17 bases lay in between. Germline V lookup: CDR1 MDHEN, CDR2 SYDVKM. This CDR3 has 15 residues. In nucleotides, the CDR3 is TGTGCCAGCACGACTTTGGGTGGATCTTACAATGAGCAGTTCTTC. This encodes CASTTLGGSYNEQFF.

CDR3 region: CASSESTSGPQGTQYF. The CDR3 coding sequence is TGCGCCAGCAGTGAGTCAACTAGCGGCCCCCAGGGGACGCAGTATTTT. The V and J genes are TRBV10-1 and TRBJ2-3, with TRBD2 identical over 8 bases. The trim removed 0 bases at V and 9 bases at J, leaving 11 bases unmatched. This CDR3 spans 16 amino acids. The germline gives CDR1 WNHNN, CDR2 SYGVQD (reference sequence).

This clone was seen more than once but under ten times. The chain uses TRBV15 and TRBJ1-2; D ambiguous. The CDR3 consists of 15 residues. Germline CDR1 and CDR2: LNHNV and YYDKDF (reference sequence). The V end was cut by 0 bases, the J end by 4 bases, with 12 bases between. In DNA form, the CDR3 reads TGTGCCACCAGCAGAGATCTAGGCCACCTCTATGGCTACACCTTC. It specifies CATSRDLGHLYGYTF. Complete variable domain (other parts from reference TRBV15 and TRBJ1-2): DAMVIQNPRYQVTQFGKPVTLSCSQTLNHNVMYWYQQKSSQAPKLLFHYYDKDFNNEADTPDNFQSRRPNTSFCFLDIRSPGLGDTAMYLCATSRDLGHLYGYTFGSGTRLTVV.

This chain connects TRBV6-5 to TRBJ1-1; 8 nucleotides line up with TRBD1. V shed 2 bases and J 6 bases; nucleotides not matched to a gene: 11. The CDR3 is made up of 16 amino acids. Per germline, CDR1 MNHEY and CDR2 SVGAGI. CDR3 coding DNA: TGTGCCAGCAGTTACACACGACAGGGGAAGAAGTCTGAAGCTTTCTTT. Residues: CASSYTRQGKKSEAFF.

This clone was counted at least ten times. The chain links TRBV11-2 to TRBJ2-7; D might be TRBD2 (6 bases). The CDR3 is 13 residues long. Trimming shortened V by 5 bases and J by 3 bases, and 11 bases separated the two germline ends. Germline CDR1 is SGHAT and CDR2 is FQNNGV. The CDR3 sequence is CASSRTRDYEQYF. The CDR3 nucleotides read TGTGCCAGCAGCCGAACGCGGGACTACGAGCAGTACTTC.

This chain connects TRBV9 to TRBJ1-2; D ambiguous. The CDR3 spans 14 residues. Germline V lookup: CDR1 SGDLS, CDR2 YYNGEE. Deletions cut 0 bases from V and 0 bases from J, with 6 bases between. CDR3 in DNA: TGTGCCAGCAGCGTAGACCTAGCTAACTATGGCTACACCTTC. As protein: CASSVDLANYGYTF.

The chain uses TRBV9 and TRBJ1-6; 10 bases line up with TRBD1. V gave up 4 bases and J gave up 9 bases; unmatched junction bases: 4. This CDR3 is 14 amino acids long. Germline V gives CDR1 SGDLS, CDR2 YYNGEE. In DNA form, the CDR3 reads TGTGCCAGCAGCCCGGGACAGGGGACTTCACCCCTCCACTTT. It codes for CASSPGQGTSPLHF.

J is TRBJ1-2 and V is TRBV6-5, with TRBD1 as a possible D gene (5 bases). The CDR3 sequence is 14 residues long. The V and J ends lost 0 bases and 6 bases respectively, with 11 bases between them. Germline loops: CDR1 MNHEY, CDR2 SVGAGI. The CDR3 loop reads CASSYSRGGNGYTF. The DNA for the CDR3 is TGTGCCAGCAGTTACTCGAGGGGAGGCAATGGCTACACCTTC.

This chain uses TRBV30 with TRBJ1-1; D remains ambiguous. V gave up 4 bases and J gave up 1 base, with 13 bases separating them. This CDR3 spans 14 amino acids. Germline V gene lookup returns CDR1 GTSNPN and CDR2 SVGIG (reference sequence). This CDR3 is CAWMYGSGNTEAFF. DNA of the CDR3: TGTGCCTGGATGTACGGGTCGGGGAACACTGAAGCTTTCTTT.

The genes are TRBV28 and TRBJ1-1, with D unresolved. V lost 2 bases and J 8 bases, leaving 9 bases between the germline ends. The germline CDR1 and CDR2 sequences are MDHEN and SYDVKM. This CDR3 is 12 amino acids long. CDR3 nucleotides: TGTGCCAGCAGTTTAGAAAGAGGAGAAGCTTTCTTT. This sequence encodes CASSLERGEAFF.

The chain is built from TRBV12-5 and TRBJ1-1, with 10 bases lining up with TRBD1. This CDR3 comprises 14 residues. CDR1 LGHNT and CDR2 FRNRAP come from the germline V gene. J gave up 5 bases and V 5 bases, and 5 bases lay outside the gene matches. The CDR3 coding sequence is TGTGCTAGTGGTCCTGGGACAGGGGTGACTGAAGCTTTCTTT. As protein: CASGPGTGVTEAFF.

The chain has TRBV6-1 and TRBJ1-2; TRBD1 matches 11 bases. CDR3 size: 14 residues. J gave up 7 bases and V 3 bases, and 4 bases lay outside the gene matches. Germline CDR1 and CDR2: MNHNS and SASEGT. CDR3 in amino acids: CASSDRDRGSGYTF. As DNA, the CDR3 is TGTGCCAGCAGTGATCGGGACAGGGGGTCTGGCTACACCTTC.

V and J are TRBV5-1 and TRBJ1-2; D is undetermined. The CDR3 is 13 residues long. CDR1 is SGHRS and CDR2 is YFSETQ in the germline V gene. V shed 4 bases and J shed 5 bases, with 12 bases lying between them. The CDR3 nucleotides read TGCGCCAGCAGCCGGGATCCGGAGTATGGCTACACCTTC. Amino acid sequence: CASSRDPEYGYTF.

This clone has just one count. The V gene is TRBV19, the J gene TRBJ2-2, with TRBD2 matching 13 bases. Germline values: CDR1 LNHDA, CDR2 SQIVND (reference sequence). Germline trimming cut 8 bases from V and 7 bases from J; bases unmatched to any gene: 7. The CDR3 covers 15 residues. DNA for the CDR3: TGTGCCAGTGCCGGACTAGCGGGGGTGAGCGGGGAGCTGTTTTTT. This translates into CASAGLAGVSGELFF.

J is TRBJ1-6 and V is TRBV25-1, with D perhaps TRBD1 (5 bases). V lost 2 bases to trimming and J lost 9 bases, with 11 bases between them. Germline V gene sequence: CDR1 MGHDK, CDR2 SYGVNS. The CDR3 has 14 residues. The CDR3, as DNA: TGTGCCAGCAGTGAAGACAGAGCCAGTTCACCCCTCCACTTT. This gives the protein CASSEDRASSPLHF.

This clone has only a few counts. The chain has TRBV28 and TRBJ2-7; D not certain. This CDR3 has 11 amino acids. V was cut by 6 bases and J by 4 bases, with 7 bases left in between. Germline loops: CDR1 MDHEN, CDR2 SYDVKM. CDR3 sequence reads: CASSSRYEQYF. CDR3 nucleotide sequence: TGTGCCAGCAGCTCCCGGTACGAGCAGTACTTC.

The chain employs TRBV7-3 and TRBJ2-5; TRBD2 agrees at 12 bases. Looked up from germline, CDR1 is SGHTA and CDR2 is FQGTGA. The CDR3 has 14 residues. Trimming cost V 5 bases and J 9 bases; bases outside gene matches: 7. CDR3 nucleotides: TGTGCCAGCAGCCTAGCGGGAGGGCCCTCATCCCAGTACTTC. Translating it yields CASSLAGGPSSQYF.